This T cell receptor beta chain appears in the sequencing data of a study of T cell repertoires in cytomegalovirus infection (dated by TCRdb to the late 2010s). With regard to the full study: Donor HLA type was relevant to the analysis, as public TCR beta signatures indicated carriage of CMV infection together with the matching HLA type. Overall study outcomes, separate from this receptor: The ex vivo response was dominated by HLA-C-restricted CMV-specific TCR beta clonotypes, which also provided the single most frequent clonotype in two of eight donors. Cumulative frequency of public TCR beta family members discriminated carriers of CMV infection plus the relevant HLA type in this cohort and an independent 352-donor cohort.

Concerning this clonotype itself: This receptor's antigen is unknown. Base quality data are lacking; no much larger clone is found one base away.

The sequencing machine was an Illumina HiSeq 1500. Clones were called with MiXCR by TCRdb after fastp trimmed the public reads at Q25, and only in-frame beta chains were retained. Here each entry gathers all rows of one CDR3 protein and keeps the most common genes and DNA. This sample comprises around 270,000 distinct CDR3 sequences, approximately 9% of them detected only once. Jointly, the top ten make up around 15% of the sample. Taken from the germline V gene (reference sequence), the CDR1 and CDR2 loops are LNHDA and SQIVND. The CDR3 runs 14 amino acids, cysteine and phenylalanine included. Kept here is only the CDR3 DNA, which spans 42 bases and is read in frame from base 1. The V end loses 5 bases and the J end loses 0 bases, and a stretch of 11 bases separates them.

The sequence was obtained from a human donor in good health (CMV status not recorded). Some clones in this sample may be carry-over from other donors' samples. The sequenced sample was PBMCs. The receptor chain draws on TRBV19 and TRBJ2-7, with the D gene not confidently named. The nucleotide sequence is TGTGCCAGTAGTTTTCGACGAGGCTCCTACGAGCAGTACTTC. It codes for CASSFRRGSYEQYF. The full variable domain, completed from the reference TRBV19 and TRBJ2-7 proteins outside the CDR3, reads DGGITQSPKYLFRKEGQNVTLSCEQNLNHDAMYWYRQDPGQGLRLIYYSQIVNDFQKGDIAEGYSVSREKKESFPLTVTSAQKNPTAFYLCASSFRRGSYEQYFGPGTRLTVT.